The T cell receptor (beta chain) described here comes from a study of OX40 agonist ivuxolimab in advanced cancers. Profiled with immunoSEQ multiplex PCR; TCRdb holds only in-frame clones, not every one. Here the sample spans tens of thousands of clones, 90% being singletons. The length of the CDR3 is 14 residues. Germline V CDR1 and CDR2: SNHLY, FYNNEI. Between the trimmed V and J ends, which lost 9 bases and 0 bases, there was a span of 9 bases. Note on this clone: Antigen specificity is unknown.

On cycle 4 day 1 and cycle 7 day 1, as well as at baseline, blood was sampled. Whole-study findings and limits: The antigens recognized by the expanded peripheral T cells, that is their antigen specificity, were not determined.

The sequence was collected from an adult with an advanced solid tumor such as melanoma, head and neck, liver or kidney cancer. The specimen comprised CD4+ or CD8+ T cells sorted from blood, sampled in a trial of the OX40 agonist ivuxolimab. The rearrangement uses TRBV2 and TRBJ2-6; D could derive from TRBD1 or TRBD2 (5 bases each). The CDR3 DNA is TGTGCCAGTGGGGGTTCCTCTGGGGCCAACGTCCTGACTTTC. Amino acid sequence: CASGGSSGANVLTF.